This is a list of T cell receptor beta chains from one sample in a study of cytomegalovirus exposure and HLA in healthy donors. TCRdb keeps only in-frame clones here, not all; method: immunoSEQ multiplex PCR. The table lists around 190,000 clones, over 70% of them singletons. The sample was PBMCs. These receptors were taken from a woman younger than 30 in good health and CMV-seronegative. The CDR3 runs from the conserved cysteine through the conserved F or W. Fields, in order: D gene, V gene, CDR3 length, J gene, clone size, CDR3 DNA, CDR3 protein. The D gene is left open where the match is weak. Part of the rows lack a size; the others show once, few, many or a class for expanded clones.

NA	TRBV30	11	TRBJ2-2	NA	TGTGCCTCCCTCCGCACCGGGGAGCTGTTTTTT	CASLRTGELFF
NA	TRBV2	13	TRBJ2-3	NA	TGTGCCAGCATTCGGGGGGCCGGAGATACGCAGTATTTT	CASIRGAGDTQYF
TRBD2	TRBV7-2	15	TRBJ2-1	NA	TGTGCCAGCAGCTTAGGTCCCCGGGGGGGGAATGAGCAGTTCTTC	CASSLGPRGGNEQFF
NA	TRBV5-1	14	TRBJ1-2	NA	TGCGCCAGCAGCTTGGCCTCGGGAACTGATGGCTACACCTTC	CASSLASGTDGYTF
NA	TRBV4-2	19	TRBJ1-4	NA	TGTGCCAGCAGCCAAGATCCCGAATTGGGGAGGTCTCCTAATGAAAAACTGTTTTTT	CASSQDPELGRSPNEKLFF
NA	TRBV4-1	14	TRBJ1-6	NA	TGCGCCAGCAGCCAAGATTTCAGGGGAGGGCCCCTCCACTTT	CASSQDFRGGPLHF
NA	TRBV28	15	TRBJ1-6	few	TGTGCCAGCAGCCCTACCCTAGGGGGTAATTCACCCCTCCACTTT	CASSPTLGGNSPLHF
TRBD2	TRBV19	14	TRBJ2-7	few	TGTGCCAGTGCCCCGACTAGCGGGGGATACGAGCAGTACTTC	CASAPTSGGYEQYF
TRBD1	TRBV28	15	TRBJ2-3	NA	TGTGCCAGCAGTCCCCAACAGGGGGCTGAAGATACGCAGTATTTT	CASSPQQGAEDTQYF
NA	TRBV25-1	11	TRBJ1-2	NA	TGTGCCAGCAGTTTTAGTGATGGCTACACCTTC	CASSFSDGYTF
TRBD2	TRBV10-1	16	TRBJ2-1	few	TGCGCCAGCAGTGTCCTCGGGACTAGCGGATACAATGAGCAGTTCTTC	CASSVLGTSGYNEQFF
TRBD2	TRBV28	15	TRBJ2-5	NA	TGTGCCAGCAGTTTAAGGCGGGGGTCACAAGAGACCCAGTACTTC	CASSLRRGSQETQYF
NA	TRBV27	15	TRBJ1-5	NA	TGTGCCAGCAGTTTACGAGGGAGCAGCAATCAGCCCCAGCATTTT	CASSLRGSSNQPQHF
NA	TRBV15	14	TRBJ1-5	NA	TGTGCCACCAGCAGAGACGGTAGCAATCAGCCCCAGCATTTT	CATSRDGSNQPQHF
NA	TRBV4-3	13	TRBJ2-2	NA	TGCGCCAGCTCCCAGCGGAACACCGGGGAGCTGTTTTTT	CASSQRNTGELFF
TRBD1	TRBV30	12	TRBJ1-1	NA	TGTGCCTCGAGTGACAGGGCTGTTCGCGCTTTCTTT	CASSDRAVRAFF
TRBD1	TRBV5-1	14	TRBJ1-1	NA	TGCGCCAGCAGCGGCACCGGGACAGGGTCTGAAGCTTTCTTT	CASSGTGTGSEAFF
NA	TRBV9	15	TRBJ2-5	few	TGTGCCAGCAGCGTGAGTTGGACAGCGCAAGAGACCCAGTACTTC	CASSVSWTAQETQYF
TRBD1	TRBV15	18	TRBJ2-7	NA	TGTGCCACCAGCACCTCCGCCCGTGACAGGGGAGGATACTACGAGCAGTACTTC	CATSTSARDRGGYYEQYF
NA	TRBV29-1	15	TRBJ1-1	once	TGCAGCGTTACAGGGTCCCCACGCATGAACACTGAAGCTTTCTTT	CSVTGSPRMNTEAFF
TRBD2	TRBV4-3	17	TRBJ2-1	NA	TGCGCCAGCAGCCAAGTAAACGGGAGGGATTCCTACAATGAGCAGTTCTTC	CASSQVNGRDSYNEQFF
NA	TRBV15	14	TRBJ2-7	NA	TGTGCCACCAGCGGAACCCGGACAGCCTACGAGCAGTACTTC	CATSGTRTAYEQYF
TRBD2	TRBV6-5	15	TRBJ2-3	NA	TGTGCCAGCAGCCCGCCAGGGAACGGGAGGGATACGCAGTATTTT	CASSPPGNGRDTQYF
NA	TRBV5-1	12	TRBJ2-5	NA	TGCGCCAGCAGCCAAAACCAAGAGACCCAGTACTTC	CASSQNQETQYF
NA	TRBV6-1	15	TRBJ2-7	once	TGTGCCAGCAGTGTAATACACCTTGTGAACTACGAGCAGTACTTC	CASSVIHLVNYEQYF
NA	TRBV6-4	16	TRBJ2-3	NA	TGTGCCAGCAGTGACTCAGCGGACTACAGCACAGATACGCAGTATTTT	CASSDSADYSTDTQYF
NA	TRBV6-1	12	TRBJ2-7	NA	TGTGCCAGCAGTGATGTCCGGGAGAAGCAGTACTTC	CASSDVREKQYF
TRBD1	TRBV5-1	14	TRBJ1-1	NA	TGCGCCAGCAGCTTGATCCCTGACAGGGCCGAAGCTTTCTTT	CASSLIPDRAEAFF
NA	TRBV6-1	14	TRBJ1-3	few	TGTGCCAGCACCCCGGGGTCCACCGCAAACACCATATATTTT	CASTPGSTANTIYF
NA	TRBV5-1	14	TRBJ2-3	few	TGCGCCAGCAGCACTCGACAGATTACAGATACGCAGTATTTT	CASSTRQITDTQYF
TRBD2	TRBV29-1	14	TRBJ2-1	NA	TGCAGCGTTACGGTGACTAGCGGACACAATGAGCAGTTCTTC	CSVTVTSGHNEQFF
TRBD1	TRBV5-6	12	TRBJ2-7	NA	TGTGCCAGCAGTCCGGACAGGGGCGAGCAGTACTTC	CASSPDRGEQYF
TRBD2	TRBV15	18	TRBJ2-3	NA	TGTGCCACCAGCAGAGGAGGGGCTAGCGGGGGGCCCACAGATACGCAGTATTTT	CATSRGGASGGPTDTQYF
NA	TRBV11-3	15	TRBJ2-1	NA	TGTGCCAGCAGCTTAGACAGCGGCTCCTACAATGAGCAGTTCTTC	CASSLDSGSYNEQFF
NA	TRBV27	16	TRBJ2-7	NA	TGTGCCAGCAGATTGCGAACAGGCGATTATCCCTACGAGCAGTACTTC	CASRLRTGDYPYEQYF
TRBD1	TRBV7-2	13	TRBJ2-7	NA	TGTGCCAGCAGCTTCGACAGGGAAAGCGAGCAGTACTTC	CASSFDRESEQYF
NA	TRBV5-6	15	TRBJ1-5	few	TGTGCCAGCAGCTTGTTCGGCAGGGTCAATCAGCCCCAGCATTTT	CASSLFGRVNQPQHF
TRBD1	TRBV27	18	TRBJ1-5	NA	TGTGCCAGCAGTCCCACCATTCTCCAGACAGGGGGCCGTCAGCCCCAGCATTTT	CASSPTILQTGGRQPQHF
NA	TRBV9	14	TRBJ1-2	few	TGTGCCAGCAGCGTAGGGCGGGGCAACTATGGCTACACCTTC	CASSVGRGNYGYTF
TRBD1	TRBV5-4	14	TRBJ1-2	NA	TGTGCCAGCAACCGGGACAGGGGGTCCCATGGCTACACCTTC	CASNRDRGSHGYTF
NA	TRBV29-1	13	TRBJ2-5	NA	TGCAGCGTTGAAGATCGGAGCGAGGAGACCCAGTACTTC	CSVEDRSEETQYF
TRBD1	TRBV4-3	15	TRBJ2-7	NA	TGCGCCAGCAGCTATTCCGGGACAGGGGAGTACGAGCAGTACTTC	CASSYSGTGEYEQYF
NA	TRBV25-1	12	TRBJ2-7	NA	TGTGCCAGCCAAGAGACAGGTTACGAGCAGTACTTC	CASQETGYEQYF
NA	TRBV28	14	TRBJ1-2	NA	TGTGCCAGCAGTTTAGGTCGGGCAGGGTATGGCTACACCTTC	CASSLGRAGYGYTF
TRBD2	TRBV5-1	16	TRBJ2-2	few	TGCGCCAGCAGCTCCCGGACTAGCGGTCTGACCGGGGAGCTGTTTTTT	CASSSRTSGLTGELFF
TRBD2	TRBV7-3	16	TRBJ2-1	NA	TGTGCCAGCAGCTTATGGGGACTAGCGGGGCGTAATGAGCAGTTCTTC	CASSLWGLAGRNEQFF
NA	TRBV11-2	15	TRBJ1-5	few	TGTGCCAGCAGCGGAACGAGGGGGTTGGGTCAGCCCCAGCATTTT	CASSGTRGLGQPQHF
TRBD1	TRBV30	15	TRBJ2-7	NA	TGTGCCTGGAGCTCATTTGGGACAGGGGCCTACGAGCAGTACTTC	CAWSSFGTGAYEQYF
NA	TRBV5-1	15	TRBJ2-7	few	TGCGCCAGCAGCGTAGACCCGAGGGAAGAGCACGAGCAGTACTTC	CASSVDPREEHEQYF